These 28 T cell receptor beta chains came from one sample sequenced in a study of T cell changes during pregnancy in multiple sclerosis. The method was immunoSEQ multiplex PCR; TCRdb's version includes in-frame clones alone and lacks a portion of them. The sample lists about 43,000 clones, approximately 91% occurring once. Sequences were obtained from PBMCs (not recorded whether the cells were cultured). The receptors were gathered from a female donor with multiple sclerosis, enrolled in a pregnancy study.

The chain combines TRBV27 with TRBJ1-4; 9 bases line up with TRBD1. The V gene's germline CDR1 is MNHEY and CDR2 SMNVEV (reference sequence). The V gene end was trimmed by 4 bases and the J gene end by 4 bases; junction bases not matched to a gene: 7. CDR3 length equals 16 residues. The CDR3, as DNA: TGTGCCAGCAGTTCGGGGACAGGGCACTTTAATGAAAAACTGTTTTTT. Encoded protein: CASSSGTGHFNEKLFF. Using reference TRBV27 and TRBJ1-4 for the parts outside the CDR3, the full variable domain is EAQVTQNPRYLITVTGKKLTVTCSQNMNHEYMSWYRQDPGLGLRQIYYSMNVEVTDKGDVPEGYKVSRKEKRNFPLILESPSPNQTSLYFCASSSGTGHFNEKLFFGSGTQLSVL.

This rearrangement joins TRBV5-4 to TRBJ1-1; D is unresolved. Trimming took off 5 bases at V and 6 bases at J, with 8 bases between the two ends. This CDR3 is 11 amino acids long. Germline V gene sequence: CDR1 SGHNT, CDR2 YYREEE (reference sequence). As DNA, the CDR3 is TGTGCCAGCAGAAACGGGGCTGAAGCTTTCTTT. Translated: CASRNGAEAFF.

Concerning this clone: One junction end does not reproduce the germline sequence, and a read error may be involved. The V gene is TRBV7-6, the J gene TRBJ2-2; D gene ambiguous. In germline, CDR1 is SGHVS, CDR2 FNYEAQ. The CDR3 length is 12 residues. The CDR3 sequence: CASTKNPGELFF. The CDR3 DNA is TGTGCCAGCACGAAGAACCCCGGGGAGCTGTTTTTT.

This chain links TRBV28 with TRBJ1-2; D perhaps matches TRBD1 (6 bases). The germline gives CDR1 MDHEN, CDR2 SYDVKM. The CDR3 totals 15 residues. Trimming removed 5 bases from V and 8 bases from J, with 21 bases in between. CDR3 DNA: TGTGCCAGCAGTGTCACAGGGTATACCGGAGGGGGCTACACCTTC. Residues: CASSVTGYTGGGYTF.

This chain links TRBV2 with TRBJ1-2; D is uncertain. Trimming took off 6 bases at V and 0 bases at J, with 8 bases between the two ends. CDR3 length: 13 amino acids. In germline, CDR1 is SNHLY, CDR2 FYNNEI. CDR3 in DNA: TGTGCCAGCAGGAGGGAATCTAACTATGGCTACACCTTC. Amino acids: CASRRESNYGYTF.

The gene calls are TRBV4-3 and TRBJ1-1; no clear D. V dropped 0 bases and J dropped 0 bases, with 11 bases sitting between them. CDR1 LGHNA and CDR2 YSLEER come from the germline V gene. The CDR3 is made up of 16 amino acids. The CDR3 nucleotides are TGCGCCAGCAGCCAAGATGAAGAGGAAATGAACACTGAAGCTTTCTTT. Translation gives CASSQDEEEMNTEAFF.

CDR3 DNA sequence: TGTGCCAGCAGCTTATTCCCGGGAGGGTACAATGAGCAGTTCTTC. It translates to CASSLFPGGYNEQFF. This chain connects TRBV11-3 to TRBJ2-1; 8 positions agree with TRBD2. Losses at the gene ends were 2 bases for V and 4 bases for J; bases not matched to a gene: 4. The V gene's germline CDR1 is SGHNT and CDR2 YENEEA. This CDR3 contains 15 residues. The entire variable domain, with the rest obtained from reference TRBV11-3 and TRBJ2-1, is as follows: EAGVVQSPRYKIIEKKQPVAFWCNPISGHNTLYWYLQNLGQGPELLIRYENEEAVDDSQLPKDRFSAERLKGVDSTLKIQPAELGDSAVYLCASSLFPGGYNEQFFGPGTRLTVL.

The chain couples TRBV6-1 to TRBJ2-2; 10 nucleotides agree with TRBD2. CDR1 MNHNS and CDR2 SASEGT come from the germline V gene. The CDR3 is made up of 15 amino acids. Trimming took 1 base from V and 6 from J; bases not matched to a gene: 2. The CDR3 here is CASSEDLAGAGELFF. CDR3 nucleotides: TGTGCCAGCAGTGAAGACCTAGCGGGAGCCGGGGAGCTGTTTTTT.

The genes are TRBV19 and TRBJ2-5; TRBD2 is a possible D gene (6 bases). With 6 bases removed from V and 2 bases from J, the gap between germline ends came to 22 bases. The CDR3 runs to 17 residues. The germline CDR1 and CDR2 sequences are LNHDA and SQIVND (reference sequence). CDR3: CASSMGGVRGEQETQYF. The CDR3 nucleotides read TGTGCCAGTAGCATGGGCGGGGTCCGGGGAGAACAAGAGACCCAGTACTTC.

The genes are TRBV23-1 and TRBJ2-6, with a weak D call TRBD1 (5 bases). TRBV23-1 is noted as an ORF with a role that remains uncertain. The V end was cut by 0 bases, the J end by 0 bases, with 18 bases between. The CDR3 has 20 residues. CDR3 in amino acids: CASSQSSGQVNNSGANVLTF. Here the CDR3 DNA reads TGCGCCAGCAGTCAATCCTCAGGGCAGGTCAATAACTCTGGGGCCAACGTCCTGACTTTC.

The genes are TRBV7-2 and TRBJ2-2; 7 bases match TRBD1. V lost 1 base, J lost 3 bases, and 2 bases stayed unmatched. The CDR3 extends over 15 amino acids. Germline V gene lookup returns CDR1 SGHTA and CDR2 FQGNSA. Here the CDR3 reads CASSLGGGYTGELFF. CDR3 nucleotide sequence: TGTGCCAGCAGCTTAGGAGGGGGCTACACCGGGGAGCTGTTTTTT.

This clone was counted a few times. The CDR3 region has the DNA TGTGCCAGCAGCGTTACGACAGGGGGGAACACTGAAGCTTTCTTT. This codes for CASSVTTGGNTEAFF. The rearrangement joins TRBV7-9 to TRBJ1-1; TRBD1 matches 9 bases. The germline CDR1 and CDR2 sequences are SEHNR and FQNEAQ (reference sequence). The CDR3 covers 15 residues. J was trimmed by 1 base and V by 5 bases; bases with no gene match: 5.

A remark on this clone: At one end the junction does not follow the germline gene, possibly because of a read error. The genes are TRBV4-2 and TRBJ2-2; D possibly corresponds to TRBD2 (6 bases). The CDR3 loop spans 14 amino acids. In germline, CDR1 is LGHNA, CDR2 YNFKEQ. CDR3 DNA: TGTGCCAGCAGCCAAGATCCTCGGGCCGGGGGGCTGTTTTTT. It codes for CASSQDPRAGGLFF.

The V and J genes are TRBV30 and TRBJ2-7, with TRBD1 matching 9 bases. The CDR3 runs to 15 residues. CDR1 is GTSNPN, CDR2 SVGIG, per germline (reference sequence). Trimming at V came to 2 bases and at J to 5 bases, leaving 10 bases not matched to a gene. The CDR3 DNA is TGTGCCTGGAGTAAAAAGACAGGGGGTGGTGACGAGCAGTACTTC. Translated, it gives CAWSKKTGGGDEQYF.

The V gene is TRBV30, the J gene TRBJ2-7; the match to TRBD1 covers 7 bases. CDR3 length: 13 residues. Germline CDR1 and CDR2: GTSNPN and SVGIG (reference sequence). J lost 4 bases, V lost 0 bases, and 3 bases had no gene match. CDR3 region: CAWSVNRGYEQYF. CDR3 nucleotide sequence: TGTGCCTGGAGTGTCAACAGGGGATACGAGCAGTACTTC.

This chain links TRBV6-5 with TRBJ1-1; no reliable D call. Germline V CDR1 and CDR2: MNHEY, SVGAGI. This CDR3 is 15 amino acids long. Trimming pared 6 bases from V and 3 bases from J, leaving 17 bases between. In nucleotides, the CDR3 is TGTGCCAGCAGGGGCCATTCGACATATGACACTGAAGCTTTCTTT. As protein: CASRGHSTYDTEAFF.

This chain links TRBV6-6 with TRBJ2-2; the D is unclear. Germline V lookup: CDR1 MNHNY, CDR2 SVGAGI (reference sequence). The CDR3 has 13 amino acids. Deletions cut 7 bases from V and 4 bases from J, with 10 bases between. This CDR3 reads CASTLDATGELFF. CDR3 sequence (DNA): TGTGCCAGCACCCTGGACGCCACCGGGGAGCTGTTTTTT.

The chain carries TRBV10-1 and TRBJ2-1; 9 nucleotides match TRBD2. V shed 5 bases and J 5 bases; nucleotides not matched to a gene: 13. There are 17 residues in the CDR3. CDR1 and CDR2 from the germline V gene are WNHNN and SYGVQD (reference sequence). For the CDR3, the DNA is TGCGCCAGCAGTCGCCGAGTGGCGGGAGGGCCCAACAATGAGCAGTTCTTC. Its protein is CASSRRVAGGPNNEQFF.

The V call is TRBV29-1, the J call TRBJ1-4; 7 nucleotides match TRBD1. The CDR3 runs 13 residues. V was clipped by 3 bases and J by 5 bases; unmatched bases: 3. CDR1 and CDR2 (germline): SQVTM, ANQGSEA. In nucleotides, the CDR3 is TGCAGCGTTGACAGGGGGGCAAATGAAAAACTGTTTTTT. Translated: CSVDRGANEKLFF.

This chain links TRBV27 with TRBJ1-6; maybe TRBD1 (6 bases). CDR1 is MNHEY, CDR2 SMNVEV, per germline (reference sequence). The CDR3 has 13 residues. Trimming took 5 bases from V and 13 from J, leaving 15 bases between them. The DNA of the CDR3 is TGTGCCAGCAGTCCCATAGGACAGTATCCCCTCCACTTT. This encodes CASSPIGQYPLHF.

The chain employs TRBV19 and TRBJ2-7; 9 nucleotides line up with TRBD2. The germline V gene has CDR1 LNHDA and CDR2 SQIVND (reference sequence). The CDR3 runs to 16 residues. After removal of 1 base from V and 2 bases from J, the junction contained 6 bases not matched to a gene. CDR3 nucleotides: TGTGCCAGTAGTATAGTGCGACTAGCGGCACCCTACGAGCAGTACTTC. Its protein is CASSIVRLAAPYEQYF. Full variable domain (rest looked up from reference TRBV19 and TRBJ2-7): DGGITQSPKYLFRKEGQNVTLSCEQNLNHDAMYWYRQDPGQGLRLIYYSQIVNDFQKGDIAEGYSVSREKKESFPLTVTSAQKNPTAFYLCASSIVRLAAPYEQYFGPGTRLTVT.

Only one count was recorded for this clone. The chain carries TRBV2 and TRBJ2-3, with D unclear. The V end was cut by 5 bases, the J end by 6 bases, with 6 bases between. The germline CDR1 and CDR2 sequences are SNHLY and FYNNEI. There are 11 residues in the CDR3. For the CDR3, the DNA is TGTGCCAGCAGTCCCTTGGATACGCAGTATTTT. This translates into CASSPLDTQYF. The whole variable domain, remainder taken from reference TRBV2 and TRBJ2-3, is EPEVTQTPSHQVTQMGQEVILRCVPISNHLYFYWYRQILGQKVEFLVSFYNNEISEKSEIFDDQFSVERPDGSNFTLKIRSTKLEDSAMYFCASSPLDTQYFGPGTRLTVL.

The V call is TRBV6-1, the J call TRBJ2-7; D is uncertain. V was pared by 6 bases and J by 6 bases, with 6 bases between. The CDR3 spans 10 residues. Per germline, CDR1 MNHNS and CDR2 SASEGT. Here the CDR3 DNA reads TGTGCCAGCAGCCGGGTCGAGCAGTACTTC. Protein: CASSRVEQYF.

The rearrangement links TRBV19 to TRBJ2-1; D is ambiguous. Germline lookup yields CDR1 LNHDA and CDR2 SQIVND (reference sequence). The length of the CDR3 is 12 residues. V lost 5 bases and J 3 bases, leaving 5 bases between the germline ends. CDR3 bases: TGTGCCAGTAGTCCCCTCTACAATGAGCAGTTCTTC. Amino acids: CASSPLYNEQFF.

Worth noting for this clone: Sequence at one end of the junction differs from germline and may be a read error. The chain recombines TRBV27 with TRBJ2-7; D is perhaps TRBD1 (5 bases). The CDR3 runs 16 residues. Germline V gives CDR1 MNHEY, CDR2 SMNVEV (reference sequence). CDR3 amino acids: CASSLSHPTVSNEQYF. Here the CDR3 DNA reads TGTGCCAGCAGTTTATCCCATCCGACAGTCTCCAACGAGCAGTACTTC.

J is TRBJ1-2 and V is TRBV7-9, with D tentatively TRBD1 (6 bases). The germline gives CDR1 SEHNR, CDR2 FQNEAQ (reference sequence). The V and J ends lost 3 bases and 8 bases respectively, with 19 bases between them. The CDR3 sequence is 15 residues long. CDR3 coding DNA: TGTGCCAGCAGCTTTGGGGGCCGGGGTCGCGGCGGCTACACCTTC. Protein sequence: CASSFGGRGRGGYTF.

This clone was detected only once. The chain is built from TRBV27 and TRBJ2-3, with unresolved D. Per germline, CDR1 MNHEY and CDR2 SMNVEV (reference sequence). The V end lost 5 bases, the J end lost 0 bases, and 12 bases lay between the germline ends. The CDR3 extends over 15 amino acids. CDR3 residues: CASSPWDRSTDTQYF. The CDR3 DNA sequence: TGTGCCAGCAGTCCCTGGGATCGGAGCACAGATACGCAGTATTTT.

The J gene is TRBJ2-7, the V gene TRBV18; perhaps TRBD1 as D (5 bases). The germline V gene has CDR1 KGHSH and CDR2 LQKENI. V was trimmed by 3 bases and J by 2 bases, leaving 14 bases between them. The CDR3 contains 15 residues. The CDR3 sequence: CASSPVGSGTYEQYF. In DNA form, the CDR3 reads TGTGCCAGCTCACCGGTCGGGTCAGGGACCTACGAGCAGTACTTC. The entire variable domain, with the rest obtained from reference TRBV18 and TRBJ2-7, is as follows: NAGVMQNPRHLVRRRGQEARLRCSPMKGHSHVYWYRQLPEEGLKFMVYLQKENIIDESGMPKERFSAEFPKEGPSILRIQQVVRGDSAAYFCASSPVGSGTYEQYFGPGTRLTVT.